This TCR beta chain was retrieved from a study of blood T cell repertoires in COVID-19. V was shortened by 2 bases and J by 5 bases, with 9 bases between the two germline ends. The V gene's germline CDR1 is MNHEY and CDR2 SVGAGI. This CDR3 is 14 amino acids long. As processed by the authors: Amplification of reference gene primers provided the estimated nucleated cell counts. Clones were read by immunoSEQ multiplex PCR, and TCRdb kept only the in-frame ones, dropping some. That table supplies the V and J calls and clone size; D and trimming were determined from the DNA. The table includes 150,000 to 200,000 clones, about 85% detected once. Seattle's enrolled individuals joined amid active infection and were then monitored longitudinally.

This chain uses TRBV6-5 with TRBJ2-2; TRBD1 is a possible D gene (6 bases). The TCR comes from a woman aged 70-85 years with COVID-19, enrolled during active disease. Sequencing was carried out using peripheral blood. The CDR3 coding sequence is TGTGCCAGCAGTTACCACAGGGAAACCGGGGAGCTGTTTTTT. This encodes CASSYHRETGELFF.